This T cell receptor (beta chain) stems from a study of beta chain features in type 1 diabetes. The germline V gene encodes CDR1 SNHLY and CDR2 FYNNEI. V lost 4 bases, J lost 1 base, and 10 bases lay in between. The CDR3 sequence is 14 residues long. General study points: Diminished insertions and augmented deletions at VDJ junctions characterized type 1 diabetes patients.

Notes on this clone: The antigen remains unidentified.

The study reverse transcribed the entire isolated RNA, so it sequenced expressed TCRB transcripts. Data came from immunoSEQ multiplex PCR; TCRdb stores just in-frame clones and leaves some out. The repertoire consists of 200,000 to 250,000 clones, with about 11% occurring once and the leading ten covering 1% to 1.5%. Sequencing was performed on central memory CD4+ T cells from blood. This sequence was found in a young man in good health. This sequence joins TRBV2 and TRBJ1-1; TRBD1 might be the D (5 bases). The CDR3 protein is CASSGPGWNTEAFF. Written as DNA, the CDR3 is TGTGCCAGCAGTGGTCCAGGGTGGAACACTGAAGCTTTCTTT.